This T cell receptor (beta chain) was captured by sequencing in a study of cytomegalovirus exposure and HLA in healthy donors (dated by TCRdb to about 2017). As for the study more broadly: According to a later analysis, the roughly 130 validation repertoires were produced on the same platform as the approximately 690 repertoires of the first cohort. High-throughput TCR immunosequencing, statistical association of individual TCRs with disease status, and machine learning were combined to predict cytomegalovirus infection status. In addition to the first cohort of 666 subjects, a separate validation cohort of approximately 110 different subjects was used. The study was designed to test whether signatures of past pathogen exposure could be identified by cataloging public T cell receptors. Overall results and qualifications from the work: Most TCR sequences were observed very rarely across donors, whereas some public TCRs were present in many individuals. Cytomegalovirus status was reported to be diagnosed by the classifier with high specificity and sensitivity in both the original and validation cohorts. A later analysis had no HLA typing for the validation cohort, so co-occurrence there was scored across all 110 or so repertoires. Three of the identified cytomegalovirus-associated TCR beta chains were confirmed in vitro to be specific for cytomegalovirus antigens. In a later analysis, TCRs clustered in the first cohort were found to also tend to co-occur in the 100 to 150 validation repertoires, with 94% of cluster scores above 0. According to the authors, the approach could potentially be generalized to other disease states and immunological phenotypes. In the study, around 150 TCR beta chains were listed as associated with cytomegalovirus.

Donors formed part of the validation cohort, which comprised approximately 130 subjects and was distinct from the first cohort of 690 or so subjects. Trimming takes 4 bases from V and 4 bases from J, and the germline ends sit 13 bases apart. The germline V gene specifies KGHSH as CDR1 and LQKENI as CDR2. The CDR3 covers 15 residues, taking in both the cysteine and the phenylalanine. Just CDR3 DNA is preserved here, 45 bases in frame from base 1. The library was produced with the immunoSEQ multiplex PCR assay. From the authors' description of their analysis: A statistical classification framework was built to diagnose cytomegalovirus status from the catalog of TCR beta chain sequences. As stored in TCRdb, this immuneACCESS dataset retains in-frame rearrangements with V and J assigned. A fraction of the clones does not appear; measured against another copy, unresolved V genes explain less than half of the discrepancy, and the remainder lacks a known reason. From that table come the V and J calls and clone size; the DNA was used to work out D and trimming. The sample table lists about 150,000 clones, about 86% of them with a count of one. The ten top clones hold over 2% of the sample.

Comments on this clone: It has no known antigen specificity. No base quality values were provided; no much bigger clone lies one nucleotide off.

The source material was PBMCs. The V gene is TRBV18 and the J gene is TRBJ2-2; TRBD1 is possibly the D segment (6 matching bases). This clonotype was obtained from a human donor in good health. The CDR3 region: CASSRRDTLTGELFF. The nucleotides are TGTGCCAGCTCACGCCGGGACACTCTCACCGGGGAGCTGTTTTTT.